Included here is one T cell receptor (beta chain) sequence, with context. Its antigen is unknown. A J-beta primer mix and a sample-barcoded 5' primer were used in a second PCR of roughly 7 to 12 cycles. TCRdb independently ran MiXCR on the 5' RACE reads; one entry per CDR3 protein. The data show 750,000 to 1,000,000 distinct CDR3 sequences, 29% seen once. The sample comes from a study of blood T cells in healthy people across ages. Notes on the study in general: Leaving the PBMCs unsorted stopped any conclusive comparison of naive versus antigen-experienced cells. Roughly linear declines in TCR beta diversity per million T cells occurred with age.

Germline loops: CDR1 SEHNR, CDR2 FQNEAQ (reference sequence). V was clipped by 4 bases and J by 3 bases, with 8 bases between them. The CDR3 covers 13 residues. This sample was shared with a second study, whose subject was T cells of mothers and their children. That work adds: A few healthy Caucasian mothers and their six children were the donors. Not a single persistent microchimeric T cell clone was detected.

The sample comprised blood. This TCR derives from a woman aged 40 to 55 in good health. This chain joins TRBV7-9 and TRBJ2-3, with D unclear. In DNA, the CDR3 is TGTGCCAGCAGCTCTGCGGAAACAGATACGCAGTATTTT. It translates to CASSSAETDTQYF.